The following is a TCR beta chain sequence with its context. CDR3 length equals 14 residues. Trimming took 4 bases from V and 13 from J; bases not matched to a gene: 14. Germline assignment: CDR1 SGHTA and CDR2 FQGNSA. This entry belongs to a study of blood T cell repertoires in COVID-19. At the level of the study: Donors in the United States, Italy and Spain gave samples during acute or convalescent COVID-19.

Sequencing was performed with immunoSEQ multiplex PCR; in TCRdb, only in-frame clones are kept and a portion is missing. Of tens of thousands of clones listed, 84% are singletons. The origin of this receptor is a man aged 60 to 69 with acute or convalescent COVID-19. What was sequenced was peripheral blood. This chain uses TRBV7-2 with TRBJ1-2; 8 bases agree with TRBD1. The CDR3 DNA reads as TGTGCCAGCAGCTCGGACAGGGTTGGGTATGATGGCACCTTC. Amino acid sequence: CASSSDRVGYDGTF.